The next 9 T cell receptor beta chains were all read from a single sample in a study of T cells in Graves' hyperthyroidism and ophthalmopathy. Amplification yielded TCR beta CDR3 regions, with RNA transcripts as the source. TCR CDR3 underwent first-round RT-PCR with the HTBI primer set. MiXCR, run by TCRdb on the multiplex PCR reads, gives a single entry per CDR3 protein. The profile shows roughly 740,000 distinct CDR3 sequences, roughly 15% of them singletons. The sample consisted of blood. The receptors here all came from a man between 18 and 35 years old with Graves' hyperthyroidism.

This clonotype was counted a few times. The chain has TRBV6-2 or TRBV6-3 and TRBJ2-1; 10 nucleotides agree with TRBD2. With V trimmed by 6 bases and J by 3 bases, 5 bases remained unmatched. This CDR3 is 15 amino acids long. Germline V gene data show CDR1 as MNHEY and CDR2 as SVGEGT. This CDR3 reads CASRLGTSDYNEQFF. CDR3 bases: TGTGCCAGCAGACTCGGGACTAGCGACTACAATGAGCAGTTCTTC.

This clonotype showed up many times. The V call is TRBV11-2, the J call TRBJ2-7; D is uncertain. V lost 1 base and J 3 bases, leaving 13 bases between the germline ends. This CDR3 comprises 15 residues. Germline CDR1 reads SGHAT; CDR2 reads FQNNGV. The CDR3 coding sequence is TGTGCCAGCAGCTTAGTAGGGTCCCGCTACTACGAGCAGTACTTC. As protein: CASSLVGSRYYEQYF.

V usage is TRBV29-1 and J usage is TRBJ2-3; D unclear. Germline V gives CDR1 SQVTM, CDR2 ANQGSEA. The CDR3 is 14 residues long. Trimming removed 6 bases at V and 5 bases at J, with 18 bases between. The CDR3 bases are TGCAGCGTGAGTCTGAGACTTATCGGAGATACGCAGTATTTT. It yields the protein CSVSLRLIGDTQYF.

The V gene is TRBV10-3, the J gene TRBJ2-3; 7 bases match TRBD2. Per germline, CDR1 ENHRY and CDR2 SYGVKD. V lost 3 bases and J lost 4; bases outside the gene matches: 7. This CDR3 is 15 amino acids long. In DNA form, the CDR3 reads TGTGCCATCAGTGACCCGGGGAGGGTGCCAGATACGCAGTATTTT. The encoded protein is CAISDPGRVPDTQYF.

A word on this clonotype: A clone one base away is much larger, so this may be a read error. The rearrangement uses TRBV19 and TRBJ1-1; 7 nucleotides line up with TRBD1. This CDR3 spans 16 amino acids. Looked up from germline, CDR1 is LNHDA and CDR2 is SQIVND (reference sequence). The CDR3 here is CTSCNPSSGQTTEAFF. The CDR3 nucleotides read TGTACCAGCTGCAACCCTTCATCGGGACAGACCACTGAAGCTTTCTTT.

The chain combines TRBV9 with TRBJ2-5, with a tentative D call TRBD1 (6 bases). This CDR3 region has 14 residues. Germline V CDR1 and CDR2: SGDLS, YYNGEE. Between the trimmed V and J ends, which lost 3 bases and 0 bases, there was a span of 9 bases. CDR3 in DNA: TGTGCCAGCAGCGGGGGGCAGTACCAAGAGACCCAGTACTTC. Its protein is CASSGGQYQETQYF.

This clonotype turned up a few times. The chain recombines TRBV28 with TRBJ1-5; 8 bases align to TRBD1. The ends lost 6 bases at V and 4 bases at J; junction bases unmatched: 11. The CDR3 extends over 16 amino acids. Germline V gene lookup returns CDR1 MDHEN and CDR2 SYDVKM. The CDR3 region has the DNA TGTGCCAGCAGGCCCCTTGGACAGGGCCAAAATCAGCCCCAGCATTTT. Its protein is CASRPLGQGQNQPQHF.

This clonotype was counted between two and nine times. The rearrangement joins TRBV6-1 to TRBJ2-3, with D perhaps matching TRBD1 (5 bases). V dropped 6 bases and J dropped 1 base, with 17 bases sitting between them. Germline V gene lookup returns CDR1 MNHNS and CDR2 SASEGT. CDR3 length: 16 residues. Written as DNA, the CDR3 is TGTGCCAGCAGGGCGCCCCCAGGGTTCGGCACAGATACGCAGTATTTT. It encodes CASRAPPGFGTDTQYF.

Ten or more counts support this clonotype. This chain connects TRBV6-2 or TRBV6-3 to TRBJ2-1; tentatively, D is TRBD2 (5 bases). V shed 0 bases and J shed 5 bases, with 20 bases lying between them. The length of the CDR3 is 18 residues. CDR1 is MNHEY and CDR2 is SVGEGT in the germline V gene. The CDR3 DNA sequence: TGTGCCAGCAGTTACTCGGCGGAGGTCCCGGACCGCGACAATGAGCAGTTCTTC. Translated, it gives CASSYSAEVPDRDNEQFF.